This entry concerns a single T cell receptor beta chain. The data stem from a study of blood T cell repertoires in COVID-19. Study details: Sites across the United States, Italy and Spain contributed samples from acute and convalescent COVID-19. Sources were T cells, B-cell-depleted T cells, or PBMCs; the material itself was cDNA or gDNA.

In the authors' workflow: Scientists estimated how many nucleated cells there were by amplifying reference gene primers. TCRdb's table, derived via immunoSEQ multiplex PCR, lists solely in-frame clones and lacks some. V and J calls and clone size are given by that table; D and trimming were obtained from the DNA. The table records approximately 270,000 clones, around 90% of them present only once. The V end lost 1 base, the J end lost 2 bases, and 11 bases lay between the germline ends. CDR3 length equals 16 residues. Germline V CDR1 and CDR2: LNHNV, YYDKDF (reference sequence). Material for sequencing was peripheral blood. The V and J genes are TRBV15 and TRBJ1-4; no clear D. The clonotype originates from a man between 45 and 60 years old with acute or convalescent COVID-19. CDR3 protein: CATSRGGQLTNEKLFF. CDR3 DNA sequence: TGTGCCACCAGCAGAGGCGGGCAGCTTACTAATGAAAAACTGTTTTTT.